One sample yielded the 17 T cell receptor beta chains listed below, sequenced in a study of blood T cell repertoires in COVID-19. TCRdb's table, derived via immunoSEQ multiplex PCR, lists solely in-frame clones and lacks some. The sample has tens of thousands of clones, around nine tenths seen once; the top ten hold under 1.3%. The sample consisted of peripheral blood. The receptors were gathered from an older man with acute or convalescent COVID-19.

The V call is TRBV25-1, the J call TRBJ1-1, with 7 bases fitting TRBD1. Germline assignment: CDR1 MGHDK and CDR2 SYGVNS. The CDR3 is 13 residues long. V shed 6 bases, J shed 5 bases, and the junction held 6 bases outside the gene matches. Written as DNA, the CDR3 is TGTGCCAGCAGGATAAACAGGGGAACTGAAGCTTTCTTT. Its protein is CASRINRGTEAFF. The whole variable domain, remainder taken from reference TRBV25-1 and TRBJ1-1, is EADIYQTPRYLVIGTGKKITLECSQTMGHDKMYWYQQDPGMELHLIHYSYGVNSTEKGDLSSESTVSRIRTEHFPLTLESARPSHTSQYLCASRINRGTEAFFGQGTRLTVV.

The chain has TRBV19 and TRBJ2-7; 8 nucleotides match TRBD1. CDR1 LNHDA and CDR2 SQIVND come from the germline V gene (reference sequence). The CDR3 has 14 residues. Trimming cost V 5 bases and J 2 bases; bases outside gene matches: 5. The CDR3 region is CASSRTGLAYEQYF. DNA for the CDR3: TGTGCCAGTAGTCGGACAGGGCTGGCCTACGAGCAGTACTTC.

V and J are TRBV18 and TRBJ2-1; the D is unclear. CDR1 and CDR2 (germline): KGHSH, LQKENI. V lost 10 bases to trimming and J lost 0 bases, with 10 bases between them. CDR3 length: 13 amino acids. CDR3 in amino acids: CATRSSSYNEQFF. CDR3 DNA: TGTGCCACCCGGTCAAGCTCCTACAATGAGCAGTTCTTC.

This sequence joins TRBV3-1 (or the pseudogene TRBV3-2) and TRBJ1-3; the D is unclear. The CDR3 consists of 15 residues. CDR1 LGHDT and CDR2 YNNKEL come from the germline V gene (reference sequence). Deletions cut 0 bases from V and 0 bases from J, with 6 bases between. CDR3 sequence reads: CASSQDLSSGNTIYF. The DNA for the CDR3 is TGTGCCAGCAGCCAAGATCTCTCCTCTGGAAACACCATATATTTT.

The genes are TRBV18 and TRBJ1-2, with unresolved D. Germline CDR1 and CDR2: KGHSH and LQKENI. The CDR3 loop spans 14 amino acids. Trimming took 3 bases from V and 0 from J, leaving 8 bases between them. The CDR3 DNA reads TGTGCCAGCTCACCGGGAGAGGCTAACTATGGCTACACCTTC. It specifies CASSPGEANYGYTF.

The chain is built from TRBV18 and TRBJ1-3; D is unresolved. V gave up 3 bases and J gave up 4 bases, with 4 bases separating them. In germline, CDR1 is KGHSH, CDR2 LQKENI. The CDR3 contains 12 residues. The CDR3 region has the DNA TGTGCCAGCTCACCCCCGGGAAACACCATATATTTT. Translating it yields CASSPPGNTIYF.

This clone was observed a few times. The genes are TRBV19 and TRBJ1-2; TRBD1 aligns across 8 bases. V shed 4 bases, J shed 6 bases, and the junction held 10 bases outside the gene matches. The length of the CDR3 is 15 residues. Germline values: CDR1 LNHDA, CDR2 SQIVND (reference sequence). In DNA form, the CDR3 reads TGTGCCAGTAGTACCCTGGACAGGGAGAGCGATGGCTACACCTTC. Translation: CASSTLDRESDGYTF.

This chain connects TRBV2 to TRBJ2-7; 9 nucleotides line up with TRBD1. The CDR3 contains 15 residues. CDR1 is SNHLY, CDR2 FYNNEI, per germline. J gave up 6 bases and V 3 bases, and 9 bases lay outside the gene matches. CDR3 sequence reads: CASSELGQGVGEQYF. The CDR3 DNA follows: TGTGCCAGCAGTGAGTTGGGACAGGGAGTCGGCGAGCAGTACTTC.

The chain uses TRBV25-1 and TRBJ1-6; 8 bases are shared with TRBD1. Germline V CDR1 and CDR2: MGHDK, SYGVNS. The J segment lost 10 bases and the V segment lost 5 bases, leaving 7 bases of the junction unmatched. This CDR3 has 14 amino acids. In DNA, the CDR3 is TGTGCCAGCAGTCAGACAGGGGCCCAATCACCCCTCCACTTT. This codes for CASSQTGAQSPLHF.

This clone appeared a few times. V is TRBV5-1 and J is TRBJ2-2, with 8 nucleotides matching TRBD1. V was pared by 4 bases and J by 0 bases, with 2 bases of the junction left unmatched. Germline CDR1 is SGHRS and CDR2 is YFSETQ. This CDR3 has 15 residues. CDR3 amino acids: CASSQGQANTGELFF. The CDR3 DNA follows: TGCGCCAGCAGCCAGGGACAGGCGAACACCGGGGAGCTGTTTTTT.

The rearrangement uses TRBV5-4 and TRBJ2-3; no reliable D call. Germline V gives CDR1 SGHNT, CDR2 YYREEE (reference sequence). The CDR3 spans 13 residues. With 4 bases removed from V and 2 bases from J, the gap between germline ends came to 8 bases. Here the CDR3 DNA reads TGTGCCAGCAGCGAGCGTGACACAGATACGCAGTATTTT. Its translation is CASSERDTDTQYF.

The chain uses TRBV5-4 and TRBJ2-7; 9 bases map to TRBD1. The V gene's germline CDR1 is SGHNT and CDR2 YYREEE (reference sequence). The CDR3 contains 14 residues. The ends lost 4 bases at V and 7 bases at J; junction bases unmatched: 9. CDR3 DNA: TGTGCCAGCAGCATCATACAGGGGGCGGAGGAGCAGTACTTC. Protein: CASSIIQGAEEQYF. The whole variable domain, remainder taken from reference TRBV5-4 and TRBJ2-7, is ETGVTQSPTHLIKTRGQQVTLRCSSQSGHNTVSWYQQALGQGPQFIFQYYREEENGRGNFPPRFSGLQFPNYSSELNVNALELDDSALYLCASSIIQGAEEQYFGPGTRLTVT.

The V gene is TRBV25-1, the J gene TRBJ2-5; 11 nucleotides match TRBD2. The CDR3 loop spans 14 amino acids. The V gene's germline CDR1 is MGHDK and CDR2 SYGVNS. J lost 7 bases, V lost 6 bases, and 7 bases had no gene match. The CDR3 DNA reads TGTGCCAGCAGAACTAGCGGGAGCTTTGGGACCCAGTACTTC. This sequence encodes CASRTSGSFGTQYF.

This chain links TRBV7-2 with TRBJ2-1, with D maybe TRBD2 (5 bases). This CDR3 has 12 residues. V gave up 8 bases and J gave up 7 bases, with 12 bases separating them. Germline V gene sequence: CDR1 SGHTA, CDR2 FQGNSA. CDR3 in DNA: TGTGCCAGCTCCGGACTGTTAAATGAGCAGTTCTTC. Encoded protein: CASSGLLNEQFF.

The chain links TRBV6-1 to TRBJ2-7; D uncertain. V was cut by 3 bases and J by 4 bases, with 4 bases left in between. The CDR3 sequence is 11 residues long. The V gene's germline CDR1 is MNHNS and CDR2 SASEGT. For the CDR3, the DNA is TGTGCCAGCAGTGACCTTTACGAGCAGTACTTC. Translation: CASSDLYEQYF.

J is TRBJ1-1 and V is TRBV3-1 (or the pseudogene TRBV3-2); 7 bases fit TRBD1. The CDR3 consists of 14 residues. The germline V gene has CDR1 LGHDT and CDR2 YNNKEL (reference sequence). The V segment lost 6 bases and the J segment 6 bases; nucleotides outside the gene matches: 10. CDR3 in DNA: TGTGCCAGCAGTGAGGGGGCCAGAGTGGCTGAAGCTTTCTTT. Its protein product is CASSEGARVAEAFF.

This sequence joins TRBV19 and TRBJ2-5, with 7 bases identical to TRBD1. Trimming took 6 bases from V and 3 from J; bases not matched to a gene: 7. The germline V gene encodes CDR1 LNHDA and CDR2 SQIVND (reference sequence). This CDR3 is built from 14 residues. The CDR3 coding sequence is TGTGCCAGTAGCCGACAGGGAGCTAAAGAGACCCAGTACTTC. Translating it yields CASSRQGAKETQYF.